This TCR beta chain derives from a study of blood T cell repertoires in COVID-19. Background on the study: There were acute and convalescent COVID-19 samples, and they came from the United States, Italy and Spain. In each case, the material was cDNA or gDNA derived from T cells, B-cell-depleted T cells, or PBMCs.

There are 14 residues in the CDR3. Between the trimmed V and J ends, which lost 0 bases and 5 bases, there was a span of 10 bases. CDR1 LNHDA and CDR2 SQIVND come from the germline V gene (reference sequence). Original analysis: How many nucleated cells were present was estimated from reference gene primer amplification. Profiling relied on immunoSEQ multiplex PCR, and the TCRdb table lists in-frame clones only, not all of them. Clonal size and the V and J genes are those of that table, whereas D and trimming came from the DNA. The data hold about 300,000 clones, with more than 75% observed a single time.

Sequenced sample: peripheral blood. V gene TRBV19 combines with J gene TRBJ1-1; possibly TRBD1 for D (6 bases). This clonotype was sampled from a woman aged 45-59 years with acute or convalescent COVID-19. CDR3 coding DNA: TGTGCCAGTAGTATAGAGCAGGGGTTAACTGAAGCTTTCTTT. Translated: CASSIEQGLTEAFF.